A single T cell receptor beta chain is shown here with its context. Its antigen is currently unknown. The data derive from a study of identical twins. Findings and limits, study-wide: Reduced insertions were recorded for abundant cord blood beta clonotypes, with no such pattern in memory repertoires. There was more out-of-frame TCR alpha sharing in monozygotic twins than models estimated. Within beta out-of-frame sequences, the excess sharing observed between twins was weaker.

TCRdb processed the 5' RACE reads anew with MiXCR; each CDR3 protein has one entry. Among a few hundred thousand distinct CDR3 sequences, more than 9% were seen once, and the ten largest hold approximately 3.2%. The V segment lost 4 bases and the J segment 7 bases; nucleotides outside the gene matches: 4. CDR1 is LNHNV and CDR2 is YYDKDF in the germline V gene (reference sequence). The CDR3 is made up of 13 amino acids. The data were also submitted as part of a second study, on yellow fever vaccine responses in identical twins. As that report states: It has been reported that, in twins, the vaccine T cell response seemed partly convergent and partly personalized.

Material: PBMCs. The clonotype was recovered from a woman aged 18-29 years in good health. V gene TRBV15 combines with J gene TRBJ1-1; 9 nucleotides line up with TRBD1. In DNA, the CDR3 is TGTGCCACCAGCATAAGACAGGGGGATGAAGCTTTCTTT. It yields the protein CATSIRQGDEAFF.